A single sample is the source of the 9 T cell receptor beta chains below, sequenced in a study of identical twins. Each CDR3 protein gets one entry after TCRdb re-called the 5' RACE reads with MiXCR. The data hold 1.5 million or so distinct CDR3 sequences, with under 35% observed a single time. The specimen was cord blood. The receptors originated from a newborn girl in good health.

This clonotype was seen more than once but under ten times. The V call is TRBV10-3, the J call TRBJ2-3, with 7 bases lining up with TRBD2. Germline V lookup: CDR1 ENHRY, CDR2 SYGVKD. The CDR3 runs to 17 residues. V trimming: 3 bases; J trimming: 3 bases; junction bases outside the gene matches: 12. The CDR3 nucleotides read TGTGCCATCAGTGACGCACCGGGACTACAAAAGACAGATACGCAGTATTTT. Protein sequence: CAISDAPGLQKTDTQYF.

The gene calls are TRBV2 and TRBJ2-7; D is uncertain. V shed 8 bases and J shed 1 base, with 9 bases lying between them. This CDR3 comprises 12 residues. Germline CDR1 is SNHLY and CDR2 is FYNNEI. This CDR3 reads CASHLGSYEQYF. CDR3 coding DNA: TGTGCCAGCCATTTAGGATCCTACGAGCAGTACTTC.

The chain uses TRBV20-1 and TRBJ2-7, with unresolved D. Germline CDR1 and CDR2: DFQATT and SNEGSKA (reference sequence). The CDR3 runs to 11 residues. V shed 0 bases and J shed 7 bases, with 7 bases lying between them. In DNA form, the CDR3 reads TGCAGTGCTAGAGATGTGAGGGAGCAGTACTTC. Its protein product is CSARDVREQYF.

This clonotype was counted a few times. This sequence joins TRBV12-3 or TRBV12-4 and TRBJ2-1, with 11 bases aligning to TRBD2. The V and J ends lost 7 bases and 7 bases, in that order; junction bases with no gene match: 9. The CDR3 has 15 amino acids. CDR3 sequence reads: CASTHSGRALNEQFF. In nucleotides, the CDR3 is TGTGCCAGCACCCATAGCGGGAGGGCTTTAAATGAGCAGTTCTTC.

This chain uses TRBV4-1 with TRBJ1-2, with D tentatively TRBD1 (6 bases). This CDR3 has 18 amino acids. CDR1 is MGHRA, CDR2 YSYEKL, per germline. V lost 3 bases and J 5 bases, leaving 25 bases between the germline ends. For the CDR3, the DNA is TGCGCCAGCAGCCAGAACATCCTACAGGGCCCGGATAGGTATGGCTACACCTTC. This sequence encodes CASSQNILQGPDRYGYTF.

This clonotype was found a few times. The chain carries TRBV20-1 and TRBJ2-5; no clear D. The germline CDR1 and CDR2 sequences are DFQATT and SNEGSKA (reference sequence). The CDR3 is 12 residues long. V lost 3 bases and J 5 bases, leaving 10 bases between the germline ends. Here the CDR3 reads CSASKAAETQYF. In DNA form, the CDR3 reads TGCAGTGCTAGTAAAGCTGCGGAGACCCAGTACTTC.

CDR3 protein: CASSFGLAGAIYNEQFF. In DNA form, the CDR3 reads TGCGCCAGCAGCTTTGGACTAGCGGGGGCCATCTACAATGAGCAGTTCTTC. The genes are TRBV5-1 and TRBJ2-1; 13 nucleotides line up with TRBD2. This CDR3 spans 17 amino acids. CDR1 and CDR2 (germline): SGHRS, YFSETQ. V was clipped by 2 bases and J by 3 bases; unmatched bases: 5.

This clonotype was found a few times. One end of the junction is discordant with germline, which a read error may explain. The chain joins TRBV28 to TRBJ2-1; a weak D match, TRBD2 (6 bases). CDR1 MDHEN and CDR2 SYDVKM come from the germline V gene. The CDR3 sequence is 14 residues long. This CDR3 is CAGSRGERAWKQFF. DNA for the CDR3: TGTGCCGGCAGTCGCGGAGAGCGGGCATGGAAGCAGTTCTTC. The full variable domain, its missing parts supplied by reference TRBV28 and TRBJ2-1, is DVKVTQSSRYLVKRTGEKVFLECVQDMDHENMFWYRQDPGLGLRLIYFSYDVKMKEKGDIPEGYSVSREKKERFSLILESASTNQTSMYLCAGSRGERAWKQFFGPGTRLTVL.

This rearrangement joins TRBV10-1 to TRBJ1-5, with no clear D. CDR1 WNHNN and CDR2 SYGVQD come from the germline V gene (reference sequence). Trimming left V 2 bases short and J 4 bases short, with 9 bases between. CDR3 length equals 14 residues. The CDR3 DNA reads as TGCGCCAGCAGTGAGACACAGAGGAATCAGCCCCAGCATTTT. This codes for CASSETQRNQPQHF.